This TCR beta chain appears in the sequencing data of a study of OX40 agonist ivuxolimab in advanced cancers. Study results and limitations: The antigen specificity of the peripheral T cells (those that were expanded) was not determined. Expanded clones were, on average, more numerous in CD8+ T cells than in CD4+.

Sequencing was performed with immunoSEQ multiplex PCR; in TCRdb, only in-frame clones are kept and a portion is missing. The data hold some 20,000 clones, with 84% observed a single time. Regarding this clone: The target antigen is unknown.

V dropped 6 bases and J dropped 7; count of bases not matched to a gene: 13. The germline CDR1 and CDR2 sequences are SNHLY and FYNNEI. This CDR3 comprises 15 residues. Patients were ineligible given autoimmune disease history or systemic immunosuppression. Drawing of blood for sampling happened at baseline, at cycle 4 day 1, and at cycle 7 day 1. The chain has TRBV2 and TRBJ2-7; 9 bases line up with TRBD1. Sequencing used CD4+ or CD8+ T cells sorted from blood, obtained in a trial of the OX40 agonist ivuxolimab. The TCR comes from an adult with an advanced solid tumor such as melanoma, head and neck, liver or kidney cancer. CDR3: CASRTGGPPSKEQYF. The CDR3, as DNA: TGTGCCAGCAGAACAGGGGGCCCGCCGTCTAAGGAGCAGTACTTC.